The sequence of this TCR beta chain was determined in a study of CXCR3-negative and CXCR3-positive naive CD8 T cells. Study-level background: Sequencing brought in approximately 140 million TRB reads altogether, and each library got about 1.5 +/- 0.3 million. Study-wide results and limits: Higher TRB CDR3 hydrophobicity marked CXCR3-positive naive cells relative to CXCR3-negative naive cells.

A word on this clonotype: The target antigen is unknown.

CDR3 length: 13 residues. The germline V gene encodes CDR1 SNHLY and CDR2 FYNNEI. TRB cDNA libraries were made by UMI-labeled 5' RACE. TCRdb reprocessed the 5' RACE reads; each CDR3 protein has one entry and no DNA is given. This sample's clone table lists 90,000 to 150,000 distinct CDR3 sequences. The sequencing sample was made of naive CXCR3+ CD8+ T cells from blood. As to subset: CD45RO-CCR7+CD27+CD95- naive CD8+ T cells expressing CXCR3 (TNR3+). The chain recombines TRBV2 with TRBJ2-7. The TCR comes from a human donor in good health. Some clones in this sample may be carry-over from other donors' samples. CDR3 sequence: CASSKRGSYEQYF.